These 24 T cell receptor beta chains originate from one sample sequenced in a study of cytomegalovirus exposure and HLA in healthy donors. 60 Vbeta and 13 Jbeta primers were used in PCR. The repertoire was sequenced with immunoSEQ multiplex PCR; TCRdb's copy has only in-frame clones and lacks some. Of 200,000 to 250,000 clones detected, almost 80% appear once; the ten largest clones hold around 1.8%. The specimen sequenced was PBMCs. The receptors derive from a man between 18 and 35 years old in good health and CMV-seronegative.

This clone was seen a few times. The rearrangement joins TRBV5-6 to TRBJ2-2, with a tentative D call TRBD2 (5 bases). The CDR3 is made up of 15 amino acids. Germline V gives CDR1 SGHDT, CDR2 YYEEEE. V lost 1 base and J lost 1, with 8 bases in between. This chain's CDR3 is CASSLTGKNTGELFF. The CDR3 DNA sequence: TGTGCCAGCAGCTTGACGGGGAAGAACACCGGGGAGCTGTTTTTT.

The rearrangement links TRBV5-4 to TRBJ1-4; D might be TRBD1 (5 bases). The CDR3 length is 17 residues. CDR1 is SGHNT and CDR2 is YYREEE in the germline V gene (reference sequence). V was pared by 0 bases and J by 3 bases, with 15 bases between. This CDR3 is CASSLVEGSSANEKLFF. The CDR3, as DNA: TGTGCCAGCAGCTTGGTGGAGGGGTCGTCGGCTAATGAAAAACTGTTTTTT.

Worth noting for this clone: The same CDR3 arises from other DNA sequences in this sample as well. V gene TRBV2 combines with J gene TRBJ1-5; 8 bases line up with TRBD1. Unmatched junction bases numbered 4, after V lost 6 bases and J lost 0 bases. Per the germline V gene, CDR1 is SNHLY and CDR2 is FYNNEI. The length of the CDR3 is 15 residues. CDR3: CASSLGQASNQPQHF. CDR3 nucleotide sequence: TGTGCCAGCAGCCTGGGACAGGCTAGCAATCAGCCCCAGCATTTT.

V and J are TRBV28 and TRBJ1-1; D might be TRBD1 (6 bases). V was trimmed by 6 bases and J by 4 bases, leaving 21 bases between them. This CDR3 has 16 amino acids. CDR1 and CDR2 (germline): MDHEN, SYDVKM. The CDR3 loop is CASSSQGGALSTEAFF. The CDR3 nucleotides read TGTGCCAGCAGCTCCCAAGGGGGGGCTTTGAGCACTGAAGCTTTCTTT.

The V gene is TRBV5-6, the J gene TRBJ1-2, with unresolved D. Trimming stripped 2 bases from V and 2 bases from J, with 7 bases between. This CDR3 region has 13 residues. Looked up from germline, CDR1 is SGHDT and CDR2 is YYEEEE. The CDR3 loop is CASSLEENYGYTF. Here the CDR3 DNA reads TGTGCCAGCAGCTTAGAGGAAAACTATGGCTACACCTTC.

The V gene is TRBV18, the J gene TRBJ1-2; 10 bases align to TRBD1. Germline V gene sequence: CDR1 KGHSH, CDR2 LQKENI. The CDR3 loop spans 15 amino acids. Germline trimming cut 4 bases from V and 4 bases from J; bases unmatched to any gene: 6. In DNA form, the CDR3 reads TGTGCCAGCTCACTAACGGGACAGGGGATCTATGGCTACACCTTC. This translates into CASSLTGQGIYGYTF.

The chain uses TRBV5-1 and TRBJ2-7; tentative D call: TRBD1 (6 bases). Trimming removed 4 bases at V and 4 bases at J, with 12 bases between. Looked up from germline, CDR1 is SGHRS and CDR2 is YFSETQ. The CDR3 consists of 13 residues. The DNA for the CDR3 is TGCGCCAGCAGCCAAACACAGGGATACGAGCAGTACTTC. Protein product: CASSQTQGYEQYF.

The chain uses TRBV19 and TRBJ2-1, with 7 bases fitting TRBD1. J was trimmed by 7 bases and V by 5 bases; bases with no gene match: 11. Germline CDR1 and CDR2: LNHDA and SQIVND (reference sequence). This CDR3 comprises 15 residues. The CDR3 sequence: CASSFSWTGSNEQFF. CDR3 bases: TGTGCCAGTAGTTTCTCCTGGACAGGTTCGAATGAGCAGTTCTTC.

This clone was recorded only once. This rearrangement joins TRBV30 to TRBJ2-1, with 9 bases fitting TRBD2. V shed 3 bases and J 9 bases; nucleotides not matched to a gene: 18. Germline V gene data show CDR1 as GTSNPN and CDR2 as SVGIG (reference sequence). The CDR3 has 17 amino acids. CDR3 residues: CAWRSDAGTSLQGEQFF. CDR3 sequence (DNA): TGTGCCTGGAGATCGGATGCCGGGACTAGCTTACAAGGTGAGCAGTTCTTC.

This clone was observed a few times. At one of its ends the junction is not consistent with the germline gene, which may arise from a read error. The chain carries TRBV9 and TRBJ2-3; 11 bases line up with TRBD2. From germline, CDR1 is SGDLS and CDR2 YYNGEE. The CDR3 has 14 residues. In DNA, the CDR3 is TGTGCCAGCAGCGTAGCTACGAGTAGCGGGGGGGCGAATTTT. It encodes CASSVATSSGGANF.

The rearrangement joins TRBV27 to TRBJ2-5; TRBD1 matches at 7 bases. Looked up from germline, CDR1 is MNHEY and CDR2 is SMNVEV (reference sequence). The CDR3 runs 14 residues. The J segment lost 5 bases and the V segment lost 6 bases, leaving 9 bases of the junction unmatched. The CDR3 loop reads CASSPRGGYETQYF. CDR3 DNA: TGTGCCAGCAGCCCCAGAGGGGGCTATGAGACCCAGTACTTC.

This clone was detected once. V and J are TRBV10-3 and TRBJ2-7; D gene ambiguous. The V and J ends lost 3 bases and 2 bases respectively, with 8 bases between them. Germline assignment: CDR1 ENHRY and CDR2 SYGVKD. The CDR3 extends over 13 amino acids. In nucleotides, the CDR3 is TGTGCCATCAGTGATGGTCACACCTACGAGCAGTACTTC. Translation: CAISDGHTYEQYF.

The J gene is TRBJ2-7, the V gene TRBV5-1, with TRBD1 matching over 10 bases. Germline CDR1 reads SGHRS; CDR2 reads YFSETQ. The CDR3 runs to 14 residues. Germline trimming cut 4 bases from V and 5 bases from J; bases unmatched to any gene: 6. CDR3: CASSLGTGVDEQYF. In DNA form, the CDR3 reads TGCGCCAGCAGCCTCGGGACAGGGGTGGACGAGCAGTACTTC.

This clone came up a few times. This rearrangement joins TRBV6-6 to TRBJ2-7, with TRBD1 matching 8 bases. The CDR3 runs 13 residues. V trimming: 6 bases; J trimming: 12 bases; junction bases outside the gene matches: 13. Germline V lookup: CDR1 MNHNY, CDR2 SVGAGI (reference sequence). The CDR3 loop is CASSDGRARGPYF. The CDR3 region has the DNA TGTGCCAGCAGCGACGGACGGGCCAGGGGGCCGTACTTC.

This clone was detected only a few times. CDR3 amino acids: CASSLDRTNTGELFF. As DNA, the CDR3 is TGTGCCAGCAGCTTAGACAGAACGAACACCGGGGAGCTGTTTTTT. The rearrangement links TRBV7-6 to TRBJ2-2; D uncertain. Trimming cost V 1 base and J 0 bases, with 6 bases left between them. The length of the CDR3 is 15 residues. Per the germline V gene, CDR1 is SGHVS and CDR2 is FNYEAQ.

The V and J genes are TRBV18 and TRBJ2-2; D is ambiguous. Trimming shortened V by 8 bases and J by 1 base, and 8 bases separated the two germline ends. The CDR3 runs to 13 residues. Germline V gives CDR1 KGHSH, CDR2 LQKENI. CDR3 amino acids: CASTIGNTGELFF. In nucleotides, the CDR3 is TGTGCCAGCACGATCGGGAACACCGGGGAGCTGTTTTTT.

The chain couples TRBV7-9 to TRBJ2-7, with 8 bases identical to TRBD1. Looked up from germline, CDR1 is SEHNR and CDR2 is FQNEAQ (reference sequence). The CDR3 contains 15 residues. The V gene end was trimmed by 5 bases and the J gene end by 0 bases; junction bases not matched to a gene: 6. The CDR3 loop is CASSSRDRSSYEQYF. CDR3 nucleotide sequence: TGTGCCAGCAGCAGCCGGGACAGGAGCTCCTACGAGCAGTACTTC.

The CDR3 is CASSRVLNTEAFF. In DNA, the CDR3 is TGTGCCAGCAGCCGGGTCTTGAACACTGAAGCTTTCTTT. The chain employs TRBV7-6 and TRBJ1-1; D is unclear. The CDR3 contains 13 residues. Trimming took off 5 bases at V and 0 bases at J, with 7 bases between the two ends. CDR1 is SGHVS and CDR2 is FNYEAQ in the germline V gene.

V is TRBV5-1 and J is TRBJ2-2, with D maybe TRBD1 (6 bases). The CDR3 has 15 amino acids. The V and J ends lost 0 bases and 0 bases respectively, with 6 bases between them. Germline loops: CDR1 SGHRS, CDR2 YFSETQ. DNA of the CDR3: TGCGCCAGCAGCTTGGGGACAGCGAACACCGGGGAGCTGTTTTTT. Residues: CASSLGTANTGELFF.

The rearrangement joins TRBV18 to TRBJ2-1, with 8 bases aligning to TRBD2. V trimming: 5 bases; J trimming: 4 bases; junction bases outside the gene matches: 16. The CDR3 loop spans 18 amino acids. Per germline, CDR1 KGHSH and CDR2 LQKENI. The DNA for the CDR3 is TGTGCCAGCTCAGGCCAGGCCGCGGGGGGACTTTATTACAATGAGCAGTTCTTC. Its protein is CASSGQAAGGLYYNEQFF.

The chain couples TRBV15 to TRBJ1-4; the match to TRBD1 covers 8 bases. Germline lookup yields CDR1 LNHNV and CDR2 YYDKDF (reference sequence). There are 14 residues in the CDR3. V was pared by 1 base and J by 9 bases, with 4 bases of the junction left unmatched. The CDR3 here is CATSRGQGNKKLFF. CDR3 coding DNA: TGTGCCACCAGCAGAGGACAGGGGAATAAAAAACTGTTTTTT. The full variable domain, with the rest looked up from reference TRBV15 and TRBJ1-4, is DAMVIQNPRYQVTQFGKPVTLSCSQTLNHNVMYWYQQKSSQAPKLLFHYYDKDFNNEADTPDNFQSRRPNTSFCFLDIRSPGLGDTAMYLCATSRGQGNKKLFFGSGTQLSVL.

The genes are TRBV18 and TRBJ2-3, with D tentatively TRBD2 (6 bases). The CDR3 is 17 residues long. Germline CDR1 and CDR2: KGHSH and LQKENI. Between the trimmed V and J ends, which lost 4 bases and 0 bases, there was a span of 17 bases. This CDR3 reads CASSQNIAVPSTDTQYF. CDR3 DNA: TGTGCCAGCTCACAGAATATAGCGGTACCTAGCACAGATACGCAGTATTTT. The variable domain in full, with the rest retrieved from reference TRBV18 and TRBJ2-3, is NAGVMQNPRHLVRRRGQEARLRCSPMKGHSHVYWYRQLPEEGLKFMVYLQKENIIDESGMPKERFSAEFPKEGPSILRIQQVVRGDSAAYFCASSQNIAVPSTDTQYFGPGTRLTVL.

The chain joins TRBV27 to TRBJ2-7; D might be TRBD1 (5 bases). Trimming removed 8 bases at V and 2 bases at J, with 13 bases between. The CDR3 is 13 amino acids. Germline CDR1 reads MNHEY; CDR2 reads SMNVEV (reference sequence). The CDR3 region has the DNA TGTGCCAGCGGGTCTACAGGAACCTACGAGCAGTACTTC. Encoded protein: CASGSTGTYEQYF.

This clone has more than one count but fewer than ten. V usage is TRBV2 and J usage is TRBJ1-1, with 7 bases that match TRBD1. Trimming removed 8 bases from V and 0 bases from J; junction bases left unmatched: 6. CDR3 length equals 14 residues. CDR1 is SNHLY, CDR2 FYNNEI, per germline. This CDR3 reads CASRGQAVNTEAFF. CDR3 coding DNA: TGTGCCAGCCGAGGACAGGCGGTGAACACTGAAGCTTTCTTT.